The 17 T cell receptor beta chains below come from one sample, sequenced in a study of brain metastases from non-small cell lung cancer. Repertoires were generated with immunoSEQ multiplex PCR, while TCRdb's copy carries only in-frame clones and drops some. The data show fewer than 4,500 clones, about 90% seen once. Material: primary lung tumor tissue. All receptors derive from a donor aged 40 or older with non-small cell lung cancer.

The chain recombines TRBV11-3 with TRBJ1-1, with 7 bases matching TRBD1. V shed 1 base, J shed 7 bases, and the junction held 9 bases outside the gene matches. Germline V gene sequence: CDR1 SGHNT, CDR2 YENEEA. The CDR3 is 15 residues long. DNA for the CDR3: TGTGCCAGCAGCTTAGGGGCCAGGGGGGATGGTGAAGCTTTCTTT. It encodes CASSLGARGDGEAFF.

CDR3 sequence reads: CASSFTSGGGDTQYF. For the CDR3, the DNA is TGTGCCAGCAGCTTTACTAGCGGTGGGGGAGATACGCAGTATTTT. The chain recombines TRBV7-2 with TRBJ2-3; 8 positions agree with TRBD2. V was pared by 3 bases and J by 5 bases, with 7 bases of the junction left unmatched. The CDR3 covers 15 residues. Germline assignment: CDR1 SGHTA and CDR2 FQGNSA.

The chain recombines TRBV12-3 or TRBV12-4 with TRBJ1-1; D not certain. V lost 6 bases, J lost 4 bases, and 12 bases lay in between. CDR3 size: 13 residues. Here the CDR3 reads CASSFFRGTEAFF. CDR3 in DNA: TGTGCCAGCAGCTTCTTTCGGGGCACTGAAGCTTTCTTT.

The V and J genes are TRBV20-1 and TRBJ2-3; D ambiguous. The CDR3 spans 14 residues. Germline CDR1 is DFQATT and CDR2 is SNEGSKA (reference sequence). V was pared by 3 bases and J by 0 bases, with 10 bases between. The chain's CDR3 is CSASEVSSTDTQYF. The CDR3 DNA reads as TGCAGTGCTAGTGAGGTTTCTAGCACAGATACGCAGTATTTT.

This chain links TRBV5-8 with TRBJ2-5, with TRBD1 matching 8 bases. Germline CDR1 reads SGHTS; CDR2 reads YDEGEE. The V segment lost 5 bases and the J segment 5 bases; nucleotides outside the gene matches: 8. This CDR3 has 14 amino acids. CDR3: CASSSWTGRETQYF. The CDR3 DNA is TGTGCCAGCAGTTCATGGACAGGGAGGGAGACCCAGTACTTC.

V and J are TRBV7-8 and TRBJ1-5; the D gene is possibly TRBD1 (6 bases). The V and J ends lost 2 bases and 7 bases respectively, with 15 bases between them. Germline lookup yields CDR1 SGHVS and CDR2 FQNEAQ. This CDR3 has 15 residues. As DNA, the CDR3 is TGTGCCAGCAGCTTAATGGTGGGGGCAGGGCAGCCCCAGCATTTT. Amino acid sequence: CASSLMVGAGQPQHF.

This clone was recorded only once. The chain employs TRBV19 and TRBJ1-5, with D perhaps TRBD1 (5 bases). V was trimmed by 7 bases and J by 3 bases, leaving 19 bases between them. CDR3 length: 16 amino acids. From germline, CDR1 is LNHDA and CDR2 SQIVND (reference sequence). The CDR3 sequence is CASTHGKGINNQPQHF. In DNA form, the CDR3 reads TGTGCCAGTACTCACGGGAAGGGGATCAACAATCAGCCCCAGCATTTT.

The V call is TRBV4-1, the J call TRBJ2-5; D not certain. Germline assignment: CDR1 MGHRA and CDR2 YSYEKL. The germline V and J ends were trimmed by 5 bases and 1 base, with 5 bases remaining between them. This CDR3 has 12 amino acids. DNA for the CDR3: TGCGCCAGCAGCTCGGTCCAAGAGACCCAGTACTTC. This encodes CASSSVQETQYF.

V and J are TRBV5-4 and TRBJ2-1; tentatively, D is TRBD1 or TRBD2 (5 bases each). The CDR3 has 13 amino acids. Germline values: CDR1 SGHNT, CDR2 YYREEE (reference sequence). V dropped 6 bases and J dropped 4 bases, with 11 bases sitting between them. CDR3 DNA: TGTGCCAGCACCTTATGGGGGTACAATGAGCAGTTCTTC. This codes for CASTLWGYNEQFF.

The chain joins TRBV7-3 to TRBJ2-2, with TRBD1 matching over 7 bases. After removal of 3 bases from V and 9 bases from J, the junction contained 4 bases not matched to a gene. The CDR3 contains 13 residues. Germline assignment: CDR1 SGHTA and CDR2 FQGTGA. The CDR3 nucleotides read TGTGCCAGCAGCTTGAACAGGGGCAGGGAGCTGTTTTTT. Amino acid sequence: CASSLNRGRELFF.

The rearrangement joins TRBV7-9 to TRBJ2-3; possible D gene TRBD2, 7 bases. The CDR3 has 14 amino acids. With 4 bases removed from V and 6 bases from J, the gap between germline ends came to 14 bases. CDR1 and CDR2 from the germline V gene are SEHNR and FQNEAQ (reference sequence). Here the CDR3 reads CASSSPGRGDTQYF. CDR3 DNA sequence: TGTGCCAGCAGCTCTCCGGGGAGGGGGGATACGCAGTATTTT.

The chain carries TRBV7-6 and TRBJ2-5; 7 bases map to TRBD2. The J segment lost 0 bases and the V segment lost 7 bases, leaving 8 bases of the junction unmatched. Germline loops: CDR1 SGHVS, CDR2 FNYEAQ. The CDR3 totals 15 residues. The CDR3 sequence is CASNLGGTYQETQYF. The CDR3 DNA reads as TGTGCCAGCAACTTGGGGGGGACGTACCAAGAGACCCAGTACTTC.

V usage is TRBV24-1 and J usage is TRBJ1-2; D is unresolved. V was cut by 5 bases and J by 0 bases, with 12 bases left in between. This CDR3 region has 15 residues. Germline CDR1 KGHDR, CDR2 SFDVKD. CDR3 DNA sequence: TGTGCCACCAGTGCGGCGAACTCCGCTAACTATGGCTACACCTTC. Its translation: CATSAANSANYGYTF.

The V gene is TRBV3-1 (or the pseudogene TRBV3-2), the J gene TRBJ1-5; D call uncertain. Germline lookup yields CDR1 LGHDT and CDR2 YNNKEL (reference sequence). This CDR3 is 16 amino acids long. V was clipped by 4 bases and J by 4 bases, with 17 bases between them. CDR3 sequence (DNA): TGTGCCAGCAGCCCCGGCGGCGGTAGGGTTAATCAGCCCCAGCATTTT. This gives the protein CASSPGGGRVNQPQHF.

This chain uses TRBV2 with TRBJ2-3, with a tentative D call TRBD1 (6 bases). Trimming took off 5 bases at V and 2 bases at J, with 17 bases between the two ends. Germline loops: CDR1 SNHLY, CDR2 FYNNEI. CDR3 size: 16 residues. The CDR3 region has the DNA TGTGCCAGCAGTCCGGACAGTCCTTATTCCACAGATACGCAGTATTTT. This encodes CASSPDSPYSTDTQYF. The entire variable domain, with the rest obtained from reference TRBV2 and TRBJ2-3, is as follows: EPEVTQTPSHQVTQMGQEVILRCVPISNHLYFYWYRQILGQKVEFLVSFYNNEISEKSEIFDDQFSVERPDGSNFTLKIRSTKLEDSAMYFCASSPDSPYSTDTQYFGPGTRLTVL.

The V and J genes are TRBV7-8 and TRBJ1-1; tentatively, D is TRBD1 (5 bases). V was shortened by 1 base and J by 5 bases, with 8 bases between the two germline ends. Per the germline V gene, CDR1 is SGHVS and CDR2 is FQNEAQ. CDR3 length: 13 residues. The CDR3 bases are TGTGCCAGCAGCTTAGGACAGAGAACTGAAGCTTTCTTT. This encodes CASSLGQRTEAFF.

The chain employs TRBV5-6 and TRBJ1-2, with 7 bases identical to TRBD1. CDR1 is SGHDT, CDR2 YYEEEE, per germline. There are 12 residues in the CDR3. Unmatched junction bases numbered 3, after V lost 6 bases and J lost 4 bases. CDR3 residues: CASKQGIYGYTF. Here the CDR3 DNA reads TGTGCCAGCAAACAGGGGATCTATGGCTACACCTTC.